A selection of T cell receptor beta chains follows, all from one sample in a study of shared clonotypes between healthy human individuals. The data were produced by immunoSEQ multiplex PCR, yet TCRdb's version contains in-frame clones alone and is incomplete. The data show about 470,000 clones, 70% to 80% seen once. Source material: PBMCs. These receptors originate from a woman in her thirties or forties in good health. Some clones in this sample may be carry-over from other donors' samples. CDR3s include the opening cysteine and the closing phenylalanine or tryptophan. D genes are given only for firm matches. A row's size may be missing; if present it is once, few, many or a size class.

TRBD2 TRBJ2-7 . TRBV5-1 CASSLRTSGIHEQYF TGCGCCAGCAGCCTCCGGACTAGCGGGATCCACGAGCAGTACTTC
TRBD2 TRBJ2-7 . TRBV7-9 CASSLLPAGEDEQYF TGTGCCAGCAGCTTACTCCCAGCGGGGGAAGACGAGCAGTACTTC
TRBD1 TRBJ2-7 . TRBV13 CASSKDRVYEQYF TGTGCCAGCAGCAAAGACAGGGTCTACGAGCAGTACTTC
. TRBJ2-7 few TRBV6-6 CASRGWVYEQYF TGTGCCAGCAGGGGTTGGGTGTACGAGCAGTACTTC
. TRBJ1-1 . TRBV6-1 CASLGVGVNTEAFF TGTGCCAGTTTGGGGGTTGGAGTGAACACTGAAGCTTTCTTT
TRBD1 TRBJ2-1 few TRBV7-7 CASSLAGTGSSYNEQFF TGTGCTAGCAGCTTAGCCGGGACAGGTAGCTCCTACAATGAGCAGTTCTTC
. TRBJ1-2 . TRBV5-1 CASWGHGAGDNYGYTF TGCGCCAGCTGGGGCCACGGGGCAGGGGATAACTATGGCTACACCTTC
. TRBJ2-5 . TRBV5-1 CASRVAETQYF TGCGCCAGCCGGGTGGCAGAGACCCAGTACTTC
TRBD2 TRBJ2-3 . TRBV2 CASSEEVLGLVTDTQYF TGTGCCAGCAGTGAAGAAGTATTGGGACTAGTCACAGATACGCAGTATTTT
. TRBJ1-1 . TRBV11-1 CASSLALWESPFFF TGTGCCAGCAGCTTAGCGCTTTGGGAGAGCCCCTTTTTCTTT
TRBD1 TRBJ1-2 . TRBV27 CASSLIAGQNYGYTF TGTGCCAGCAGTTTAATCGCGGGACAGAACTATGGCTACACCTTC
TRBD1 TRBJ1-5 few TRBV19 CASSIARDRAGNQPQHF TGTGCCAGTAGTATCGCTCGAGACAGGGCCGGCAATCAGCCCCAGCATTTT
TRBD2 TRBJ2-7 . TRBV7-2 CASSLSSGSGSYEQYF TGTGCCAGCAGCCTATCTAGCGGGAGTGGCTCCTACGAGCAGTACTTC
. TRBJ2-3 . TRBV7-7 CASSLGLASSDTQYF TGTGCTAGCAGCTTAGGATTGGCTAGTTCAGATACGCAGTATTTT
TRBD2 TRBJ2-3 . TRBV10-1 CASSESSGGTDTQYF TGCGCCAGCAGTGAGTCTAGCGGGGGCACAGATACGCAGTATTTT
TRBD1 TRBJ2-5 once TRBV12-5 CASGLGTGGNEETQYF TGTGCTAGTGGTCTAGGGACAGGGGGGAATGAAGAGACCCAGTACTTC
TRBD2 TRBJ2-7 . TRBV18 CASSRAGGGNYEQYF TGTGCCAGCTCCCGAGCGGGAGGGGGGAATTACGAGCAGTACTTC
TRBD1 TRBJ1-2 many TRBV28 CASTKQGGLSFNHGYTF TGTGCCAGCACTAAACAGGGGGGTCTTAGTTTTAATCATGGCTACACCTTC
TRBD2 TRBJ2-1 . TRBV28 CASSFISGRGYNEQFF TGTGCCAGCAGTTTTATTAGCGGGAGGGGTTACAATGAGCAGTTCTTC
. TRBJ1-1 . TRBV6-6 CASSYSSEAGTEAFF TGTGCCAGCAGTTACTCATCCGAGGCGGGCACTGAAGCTTTCTTT
. TRBJ1-1 . TRBV5-6 CASSRGVLGEAFF TGTGCCAGCAGCCGAGGGGTTCTCGGAGAAGCTTTCTTT
. TRBJ2-1 once TRBV7-6 CASMGYNEQFF TGTGCCAGCATGGGTTACAATGAGCAGTTCTTC
. TRBJ2-7 . TRBV15 CATSRETAWIYEQYF TGTGCCACCAGCAGAGAAACCGCCTGGATCTACGAGCAGTACTTC
. TRBJ2-1 once TRBV4-2 CASSREGTYGSYNEQFF TGTGCCAGCAGCCGGGAAGGGACCTATGGGTCCTACAATGAGCAGTTCTTC
. TRBJ2-7 . TRBV6-1 CASSEHYEQYF TGTGCCAGCAGTGAGCACTACGAGCAGTACTTC
. TRBJ2-2 . TRBV7-9 CASSQEGWKGKGTGELFF TGTGCCAGCAGTCAAGAGGGTTGGAAAGGAAAGGGCACCGGGGAGCTGTTTTTT
. TRBJ2-1 . TRBV6-6 CASSLYDEQFF TGTGCCAGCAGTTTGTACGATGAGCAGTTCTTC
. TRBJ2-1 . TRBV4-3 CASSQGVRVVYNEQFF TGCGCCAGCAGCCAAGGGGTCAGAGTCGTATACAATGAGCAGTTCTTC
. TRBJ2-5 . TRBV29-1 CSVEAGIQETQYF TGCAGCGTTGAGGCCGGGATCCAAGAGACCCAGTACTTC
. TRBJ1-4 . TRBV6-1 CASSEALATNEKLFF TGTGCCAGCAGTGAAGCTTTGGCAACTAATGAAAAACTGTTTTTT
. TRBJ2-2 . TRBV6-6 CASSYSGGEIGELFF TGTGCCAGCAGTTACTCCGGGGGCGAGATCGGGGAGCTGTTTTTT
. TRBJ2-5 . TRBV7-8 CASITLAEETQYF TGTGCCAGCATCACTCTAGCAGAAGAGACCCAGTACTTC
. TRBJ2-3 . TRBV6-5 CASGYGAATQYF TGTGCCAGCGGCTACGGCGCAGCTACGCAGTATTTT
. TRBJ2-2 many TRBV29-1 CSVEIGLTGELFF TGCAGCGTTGAAATAGGGTTAACCGGGGAGCTGTTTTTT
TRBD2 TRBJ2-7 . TRBV5-1 CASSAFTSGRAYEQYF TGCGCCAGCAGCGCCTTCACTAGCGGGAGGGCCTACGAGCAGTACTTC
. TRBJ2-3 . TRBV6-1 CASSEPGAGTDTQYF TGTGCCAGCAGTGAACCAGGAGCTGGCACAGATACGCAGTATTTT
TRBD1 TRBJ2-1 few TRBV7-9 CASGVGDRSSEQFF TGTGCCAGCGGGGTGGGGGACAGATCCTCCGAGCAGTTCTTC
. TRBJ1-2 once TRBV30 CALKEQVFYGYTF TGTGCCCTGAAGGAACAGGTCTTCTATGGCTACACCTTC
. TRBJ2-1 once TRBV6-5 CASRGGEGYNEQFF TGTGCCAGCAGGGGGGGCGAGGGATACAATGAGCAGTTCTTC
TRBD1 TRBJ2-1 few TRBV7-9 CASSPGQGLQFF TGTGCCAGCAGCCCCGGACAGGGTCTGCAGTTCTTC
. TRBJ1-2 . TRBV18 CASSPLTGLPEGYGYTF TGTGCCAGCTCACCACTCACGGGGTTGCCAGAGGGCTATGGCTACACCTTC
. TRBJ2-7 . TRBV9 CASSSHGEGQEWDEQYF TGTGCCAGCAGCTCCCACGGGGAGGGACAGGAGTGGGACGAGCAGTACTTC
. TRBJ1-5 few TRBV7-9 CASSLGRQPQHF TGTGCCAGCAGCTTGGGTAGACAGCCCCAGCATTTT
. TRBJ1-1 few TRBV9 CASSGGGRMNTEAFF TGTGCCAGCAGCGGCGGTGGACGGATGAACACTGAAGCTTTCTTT
. TRBJ1-6 . TRBV6-4 CASSTRGAGWYNSPLHF TGTGCCAGCAGCACCCGAGGGGCAGGTTGGTATAATTCACCCCTCCACTTT
TRBD1 TRBJ2-2 . TRBV10-2 CASSPGQGLWTSGELFF TGCGCCAGCAGCCCCGGACAGGGGCTATGGACCTCCGGGGAGCTGTTTTTT
TRBD1 TRBJ1-5 . TRBV5-1 CASSLGQGTQPQHF TGCGCCAGCAGCCTCGGACAGGGAACCCAGCCCCAGCATTTT
TRBD1 TRBJ2-1 . TRBV27 CASGGASPRDRGYNEQFF TGTGCCAGTGGGGGGGCCTCGCCTCGGGACAGGGGATACAATGAGCAGTTCTTC
. TRBJ2-1 . TRBV9 CASSVSESYNEQFF TGTGCCAGCAGCGTCTCGGAATCCTACAATGAGCAGTTCTTC
TRBD1 TRBJ1-2 once TRBV30 CAWTAWTGTYGYTF TGTGCCTGGACCGCCTGGACAGGTACTTATGGCTACACCTTC